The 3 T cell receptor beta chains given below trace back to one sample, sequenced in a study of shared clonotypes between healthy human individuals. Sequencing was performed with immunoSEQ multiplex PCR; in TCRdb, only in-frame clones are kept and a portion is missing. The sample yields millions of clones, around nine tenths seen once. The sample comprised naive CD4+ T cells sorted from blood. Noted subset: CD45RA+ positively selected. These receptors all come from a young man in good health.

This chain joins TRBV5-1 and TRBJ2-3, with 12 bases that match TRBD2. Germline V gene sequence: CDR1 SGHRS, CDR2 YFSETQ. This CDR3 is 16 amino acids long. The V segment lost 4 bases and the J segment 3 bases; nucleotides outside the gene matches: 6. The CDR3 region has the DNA TGCGCCAGCAGCGGAGGGACTAGCGGGTTTACAGATACGCAGTATTTT. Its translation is CASSGGTSGFTDTQYF.

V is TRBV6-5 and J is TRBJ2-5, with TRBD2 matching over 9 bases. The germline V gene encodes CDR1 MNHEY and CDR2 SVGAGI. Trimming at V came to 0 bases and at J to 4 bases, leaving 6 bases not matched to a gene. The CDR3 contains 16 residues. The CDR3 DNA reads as TGTGCCAGCAGTTACTCGATAGCGGGAGTAGGAGAGACCCAGTACTTC. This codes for CASSYSIAGVGETQYF.

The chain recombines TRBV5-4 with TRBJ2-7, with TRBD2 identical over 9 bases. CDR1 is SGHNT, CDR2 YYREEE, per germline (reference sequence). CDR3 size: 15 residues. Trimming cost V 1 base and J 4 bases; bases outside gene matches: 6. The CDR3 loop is CASSLRSGGLYEQYF. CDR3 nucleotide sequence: TGTGCCAGCAGCTTGAGGAGCGGGGGGCTTTACGAGCAGTACTTC.